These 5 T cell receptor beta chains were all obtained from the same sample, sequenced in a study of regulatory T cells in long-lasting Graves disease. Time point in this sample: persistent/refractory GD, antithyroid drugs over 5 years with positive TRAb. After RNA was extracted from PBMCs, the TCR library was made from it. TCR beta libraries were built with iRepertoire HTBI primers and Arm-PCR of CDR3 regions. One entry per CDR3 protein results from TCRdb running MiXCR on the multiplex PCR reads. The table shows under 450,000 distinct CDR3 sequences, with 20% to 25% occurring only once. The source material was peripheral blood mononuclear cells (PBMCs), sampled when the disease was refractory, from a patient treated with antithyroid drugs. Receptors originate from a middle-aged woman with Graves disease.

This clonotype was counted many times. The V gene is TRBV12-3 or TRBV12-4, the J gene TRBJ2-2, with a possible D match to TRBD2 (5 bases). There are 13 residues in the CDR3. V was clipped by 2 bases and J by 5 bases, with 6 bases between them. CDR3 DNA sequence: TGTGCCAGCAGTTTAAGGGAGACCGGGGAGCTGTTTTTT. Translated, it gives CASSLRETGELFF.

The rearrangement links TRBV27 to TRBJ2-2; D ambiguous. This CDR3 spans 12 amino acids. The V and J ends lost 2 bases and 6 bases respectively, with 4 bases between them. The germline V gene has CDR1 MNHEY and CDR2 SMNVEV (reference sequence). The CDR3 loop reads CASSLNPGELFF. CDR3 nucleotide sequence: TGTGCCAGCAGTTTAAACCCCGGGGAGCTGTTTTTT.

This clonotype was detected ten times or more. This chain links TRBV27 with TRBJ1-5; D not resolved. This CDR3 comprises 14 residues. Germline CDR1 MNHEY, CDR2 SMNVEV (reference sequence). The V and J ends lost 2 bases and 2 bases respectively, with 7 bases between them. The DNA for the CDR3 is TGTGCCAGCAGTTTACAAGCGGGCAATCAGCCCCAGCATTTT. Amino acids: CASSLQAGNQPQHF.

CDR3 residues: CASSHPLARDTQYF. DNA of the CDR3: TGTGCCAGCAGCCACCCCCTAGCAAGAGATACGCAGTATTTT. The genes are TRBV3-1 and TRBJ2-3, with D possibly matching TRBD2 (5 bases). Between the trimmed V and J ends, which lost 3 bases and 5 bases, there was a span of 12 bases. Germline lookup yields CDR1 LGHDT and CDR2 YNNKEL (reference sequence). The CDR3 runs 14 residues.

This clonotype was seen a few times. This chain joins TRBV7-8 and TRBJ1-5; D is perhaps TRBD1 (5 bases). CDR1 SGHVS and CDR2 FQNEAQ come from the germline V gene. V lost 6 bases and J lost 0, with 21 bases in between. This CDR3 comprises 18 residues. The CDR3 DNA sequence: TGTGCCAGCAGTCCAAATAAGCAGGGACCATATAGCAATCAGCCCCAGCATTTT. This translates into CASSPNKQGPYSNQPQHF.